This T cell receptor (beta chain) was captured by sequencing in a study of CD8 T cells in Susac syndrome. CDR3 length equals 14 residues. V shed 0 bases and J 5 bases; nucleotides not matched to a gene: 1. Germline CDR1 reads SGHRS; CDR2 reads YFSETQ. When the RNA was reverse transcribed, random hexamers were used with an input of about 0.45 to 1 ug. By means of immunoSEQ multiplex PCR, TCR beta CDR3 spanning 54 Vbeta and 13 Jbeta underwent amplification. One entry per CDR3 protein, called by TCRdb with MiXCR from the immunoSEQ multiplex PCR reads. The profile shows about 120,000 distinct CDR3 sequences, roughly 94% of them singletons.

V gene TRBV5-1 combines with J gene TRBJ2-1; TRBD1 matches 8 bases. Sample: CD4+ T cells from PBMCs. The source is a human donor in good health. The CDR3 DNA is TGCGCCAGCAGCTTGGGACAGGGGAACAATGAGCAGTTCTTC. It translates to CASSLGQGNNEQFF.